Included here is one T cell receptor (beta chain) sequence, with context. Repertoires were generated with immunoSEQ multiplex PCR, while TCRdb's copy carries only in-frame clones and drops some. The table records tens of thousands of clones, about 84% of them present only once. The data belong to a study of blood T cell repertoires in COVID-19. Study summary: Samples representing acute and convalescent COVID-19 were sourced from the United States, Italy and Spain. The analysed material was cDNA or gDNA that came from T cells, B-cell-depleted T cells, or PBMCs.

Trimming shortened V by 9 bases and J by 1 base, and 12 bases separated the two germline ends. This CDR3 is 13 amino acids long. Germline V gives CDR1 SNHLY, CDR2 FYNNEI. The chain carries TRBV2 and TRBJ1-2; TRBD1 is a possible D gene (6 bases). The source is a human donor in a cohort sampled during active COVID-19. The sequencing sample was made of peripheral blood. For the CDR3, the DNA is TGTGCCAGTAGAGGGGGAGTTAACTATGGCTACACCTTC. Its translation: CASRGGVNYGYTF. Supplemented by reference TRBV2 and TRBJ1-2, the full variable domain reads EPEVTQTPSHQVTQMGQEVILRCVPISNHLYFYWYRQILGQKVEFLVSFYNNEISEKSEIFDDQFSVERPDGSNFTLKIRSTKLEDSAMYFCASRGGVNYGYTFGSGTRLTVV.